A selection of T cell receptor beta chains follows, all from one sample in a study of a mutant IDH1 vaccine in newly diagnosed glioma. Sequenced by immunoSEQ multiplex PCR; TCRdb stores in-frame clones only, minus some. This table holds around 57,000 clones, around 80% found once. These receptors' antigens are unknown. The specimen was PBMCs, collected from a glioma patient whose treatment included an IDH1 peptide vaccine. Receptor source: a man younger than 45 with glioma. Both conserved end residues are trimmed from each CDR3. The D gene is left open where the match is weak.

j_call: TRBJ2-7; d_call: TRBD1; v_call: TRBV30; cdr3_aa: AWSVRRTGGRYEQY
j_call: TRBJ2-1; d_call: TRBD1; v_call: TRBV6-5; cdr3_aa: ATLPRDRLYNEQF
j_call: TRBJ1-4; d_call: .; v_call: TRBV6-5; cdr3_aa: ASSYDWIGEKLF
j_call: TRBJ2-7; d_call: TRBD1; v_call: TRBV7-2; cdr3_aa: ASSFLGDRISYEQY
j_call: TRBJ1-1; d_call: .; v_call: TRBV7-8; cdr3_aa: ASSLEGRSNTEAF
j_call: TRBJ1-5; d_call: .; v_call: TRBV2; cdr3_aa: ASSGREDIYQPQH
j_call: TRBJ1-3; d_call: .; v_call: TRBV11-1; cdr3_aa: ASSLTGGGNTIY
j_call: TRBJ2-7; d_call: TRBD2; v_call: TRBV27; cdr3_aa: ASSLILSGGYEQY
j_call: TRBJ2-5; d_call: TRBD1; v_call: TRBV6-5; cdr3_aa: ASSYSKTGTLGTQY
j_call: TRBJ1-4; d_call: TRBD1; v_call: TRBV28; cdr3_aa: ASSEPGQANEKLF
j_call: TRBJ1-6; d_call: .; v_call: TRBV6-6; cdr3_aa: ASSPRGNSPLH
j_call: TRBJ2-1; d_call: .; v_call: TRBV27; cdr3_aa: ASSLTGTINEQF
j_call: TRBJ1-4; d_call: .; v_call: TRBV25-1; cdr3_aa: ASSDTGATNEKLF
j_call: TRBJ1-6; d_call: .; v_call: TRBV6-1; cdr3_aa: ASRSNSPLH
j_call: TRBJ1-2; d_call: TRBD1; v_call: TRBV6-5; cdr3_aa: ASSYTGTDEAGYT
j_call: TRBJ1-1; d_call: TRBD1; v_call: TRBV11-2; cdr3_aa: ASSLDTGGSEAF
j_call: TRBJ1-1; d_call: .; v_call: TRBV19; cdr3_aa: ASTLTAGVSTEAF
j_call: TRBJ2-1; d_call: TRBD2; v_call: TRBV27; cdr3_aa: ASSSSGGIYNEQF
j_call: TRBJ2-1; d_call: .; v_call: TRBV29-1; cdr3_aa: SGTQLGEQF
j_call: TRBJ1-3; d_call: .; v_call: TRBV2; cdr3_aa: ASKKEAGAFENTIY
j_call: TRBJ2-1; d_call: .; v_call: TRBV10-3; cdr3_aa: AISERDEQF
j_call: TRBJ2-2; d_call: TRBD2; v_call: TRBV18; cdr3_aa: ASSPVTSGGTGELF
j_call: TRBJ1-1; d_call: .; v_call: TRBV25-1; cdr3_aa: ASSDPGWAEAF
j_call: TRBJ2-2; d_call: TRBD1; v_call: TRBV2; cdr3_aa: ASRKTGGSTGELF
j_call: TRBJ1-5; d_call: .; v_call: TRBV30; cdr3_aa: AWSGGTQPQH
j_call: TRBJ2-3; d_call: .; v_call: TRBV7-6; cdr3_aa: ASSLSTDTQY
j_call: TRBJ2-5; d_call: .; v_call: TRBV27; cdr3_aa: ASSLRGAISGETQY
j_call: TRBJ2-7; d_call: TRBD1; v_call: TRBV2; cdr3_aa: ASSVGRGRGPPGEQY
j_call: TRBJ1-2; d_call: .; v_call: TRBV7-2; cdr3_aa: ASSLVRLYGYT
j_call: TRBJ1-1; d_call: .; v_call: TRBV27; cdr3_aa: ASSILGNTEAF
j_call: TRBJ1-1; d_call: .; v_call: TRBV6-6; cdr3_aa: ASTRNRGEAF
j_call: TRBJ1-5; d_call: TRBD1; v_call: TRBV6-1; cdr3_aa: ASSGQENQPQH
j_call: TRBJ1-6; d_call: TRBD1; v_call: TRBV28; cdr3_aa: ASSLWAGGLDSPLH
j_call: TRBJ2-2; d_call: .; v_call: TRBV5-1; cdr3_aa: ASSLVVSSGELF
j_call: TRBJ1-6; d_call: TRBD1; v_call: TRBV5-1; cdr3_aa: ASSQTGTGGSPLH
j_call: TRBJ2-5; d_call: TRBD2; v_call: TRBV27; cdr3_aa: ASSFLWGGETQY
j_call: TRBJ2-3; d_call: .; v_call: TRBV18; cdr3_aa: ASSPGLTFDTQY
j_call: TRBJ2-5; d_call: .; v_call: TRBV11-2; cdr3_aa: ASSARTTGDRSAQY
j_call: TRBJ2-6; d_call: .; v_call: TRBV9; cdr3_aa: ASSVEGRGANVLT
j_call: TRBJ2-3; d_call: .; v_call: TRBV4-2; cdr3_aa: ASSRLSTGALTDTQY
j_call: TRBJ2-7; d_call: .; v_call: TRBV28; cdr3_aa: ASSLGGPPSYEQY
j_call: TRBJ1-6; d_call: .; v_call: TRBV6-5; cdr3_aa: ASGRGAKSPLH